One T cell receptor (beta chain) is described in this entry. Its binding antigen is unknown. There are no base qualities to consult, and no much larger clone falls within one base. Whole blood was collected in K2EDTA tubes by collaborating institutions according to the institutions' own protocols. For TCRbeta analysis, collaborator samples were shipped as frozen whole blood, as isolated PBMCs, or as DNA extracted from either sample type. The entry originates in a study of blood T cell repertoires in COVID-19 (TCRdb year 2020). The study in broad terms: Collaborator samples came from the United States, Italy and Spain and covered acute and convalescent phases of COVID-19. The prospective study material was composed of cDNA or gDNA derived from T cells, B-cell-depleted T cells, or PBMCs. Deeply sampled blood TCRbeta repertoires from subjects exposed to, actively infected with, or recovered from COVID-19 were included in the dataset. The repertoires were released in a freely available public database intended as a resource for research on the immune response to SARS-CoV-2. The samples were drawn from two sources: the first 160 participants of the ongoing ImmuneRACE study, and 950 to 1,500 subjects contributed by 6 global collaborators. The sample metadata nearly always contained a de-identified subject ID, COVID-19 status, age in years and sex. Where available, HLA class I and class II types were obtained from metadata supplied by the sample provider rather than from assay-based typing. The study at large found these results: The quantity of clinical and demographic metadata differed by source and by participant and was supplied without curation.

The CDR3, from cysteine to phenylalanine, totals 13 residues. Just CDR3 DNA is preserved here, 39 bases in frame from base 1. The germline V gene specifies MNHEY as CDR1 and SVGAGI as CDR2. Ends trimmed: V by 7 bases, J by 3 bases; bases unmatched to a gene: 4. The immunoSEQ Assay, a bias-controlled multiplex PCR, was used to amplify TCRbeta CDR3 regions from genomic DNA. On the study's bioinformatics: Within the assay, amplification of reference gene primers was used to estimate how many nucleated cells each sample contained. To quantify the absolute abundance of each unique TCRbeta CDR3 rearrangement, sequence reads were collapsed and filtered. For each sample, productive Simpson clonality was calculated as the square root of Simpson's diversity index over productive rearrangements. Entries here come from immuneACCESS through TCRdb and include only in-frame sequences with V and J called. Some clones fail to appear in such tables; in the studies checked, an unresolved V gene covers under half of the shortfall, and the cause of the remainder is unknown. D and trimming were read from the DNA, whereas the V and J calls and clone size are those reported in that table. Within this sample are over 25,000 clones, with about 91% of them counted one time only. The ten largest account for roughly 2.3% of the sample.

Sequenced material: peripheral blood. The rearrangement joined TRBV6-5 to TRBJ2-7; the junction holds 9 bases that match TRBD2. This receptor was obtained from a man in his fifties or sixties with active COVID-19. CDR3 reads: CASTGTSSYEQYF. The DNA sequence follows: TGTGCCAGCACAGGGACTAGCAGCTACGAGCAGTACTTC.